The clone carrying this TCR beta chain rates as medium-sized. The antigen is undetermined. Alpha and beta constant-region primers primed reverse transcription of approximately 0.55 ug RNA. Using multiplexing indices, alpha and beta chain libraries were generated apart by chain-specific third strand synthesis. Each molecule carried a 12-nucleotide identifier made of two joined random hexamers added before amplification. TCRdb independently ran MiXCR on the 5' RACE reads; one entry per CDR3 protein. The sample includes 5,700 or so distinct CDR3 sequences, 8.8% of them seen just once. The data originate from a study of HIV-infected patients and healthy controls. CDR3 size: 12 residues. Germline CDR1 and CDR2: LGHDT and YNNKEL (reference sequence). Trimming removed 4 bases at V and 2 bases at J, with 5 bases between. Antiretroviral therapy had run roughly three months, about 14 weeks, before follow-up blood collection. All unsorted peripheral T cells were captured because whole blood was used without fractionation.

Study-level points and caveats: Compared with controls, mean Gini indices were significantly raised in HIV-infected repertoires, possibly indicating oligoclonality.

The chain employs TRBV3-1 and TRBJ1-1; D unresolved. The receptor was derived from an adult with HIV infection. The sample consisted of blood, taken during antiretroviral therapy. The CDR3 sequence is CASSLINTEAFF. In DNA, the CDR3 is TGTGCCAGCAGCCTGATCAACACTGAAGCTTTCTTT.